A selection of T cell receptor beta chains follows, all from one sample in a study of beta chain features in type 1 diabetes. Libraries were prepared by immunoSEQ multiplex PCR; TCRdb keeps only in-frame clonotypes and omits some of them. The repertoire holds more than 550,000 clones, with 11% to 15% as singletons. Sequencing was performed on naive CD4+ T cells from blood. Receptor source: a man aged 18-30 years with type 1 diabetes. Each CDR3 is given with its conserved first and last residue. A D gene is named only where the DNA matches it firmly. Only part of the rows carry a size: once, few, many, or a class if the clone is expanded.

cdr3_length clone_size j_call v_call d_call cdr3_nt cdr3_aa
14 . TRBJ1-2 TRBV5-1 . TGCGCCAGCAGCTTGGGCGCGATTCCCTATGGCTACACCTTC CASSLGAIPYGYTF
13 many TRBJ2-4 TRBV6-4 . TGTGCCAGCAGTGCAGGGCAAGGAAACATTCAGTACTTC CASSAGQGNIQYF
16 . TRBJ2-2 TRBV25-1 TRBD1 TGTGCCAGCAGGACCGGGACAGGGGTTAGCACCGGGGAGCTGTTTTTT CASRTGTGVSTGELFF
14 . TRBJ1-6 TRBV28 TRBD1 TGTGCCAGCAACACAGGGGGTAGTAATTCACCCCTCCACTTT CASNTGGSNSPLHF
12 few TRBJ2-7 TRBV9 . TGTGCCAGCAGCGTAGAGAGGGGAGAGCAGTACTTC CASSVERGEQYF
17 . TRBJ2-1 TRBV4-1 TRBD2 TGCGCCAGCCTGCCCCAACGCGGTAGCGGGGACTACAATGAGCAGTTCTTC CASLPQRGSGDYNEQFF
14 few TRBJ2-7 TRBV7-6 . TGTGCCAGCAGCTTATGGTACAGGGCCGACGAGCAGTACTTC CASSLWYRADEQYF
15 . TRBJ2-5 TRBV6-6 . TGTGCCAGCAGTTCACCAGCGAAGCCCCAAGAGACCCAGTACTTC CASSSPAKPQETQYF
13 . TRBJ1-1 TRBV5-1 TRBD1 TGCGCCAGCAGAACAACAGGGGCGGCTGAAGCTTTCTTT CASRTTGAAEAFF
14 . TRBJ2-5 TRBV11-2 . TGTGCCAGCAGCTCCAGAAGGGGGTTTGAGACCCAGTACTTC CASSSRRGFETQYF
18 . TRBJ2-1 TRBV4-2 TRBD2 TGTGCCAGCAGCCAAGTTGGTAGCGGGAGTCGCTCCTACAATGAGCAGTTCTTC CASSQVGSGSRSYNEQFF
17 . TRBJ2-1 TRBV25-1 TRBD2 TGTGCCAGCAGTGGTTCACGATTAGCGGGACCCTACAATGAGCAGTTCTTC CASSGSRLAGPYNEQFF
13 few TRBJ2-7 TRBV30 . TGTGCCTGGACCCTTCAGGGGACGCGCGAGCAGTACTTC CAWTLQGTREQYF
15 few TRBJ1-5 TRBV5-6 . TGTGCCAGCAGCTTGGTTGGTCAGAGAGATCAGCCCCAGCATTTT CASSLVGQRDQPQHF
15 . TRBJ2-3 TRBV5-1 TRBD1 TGCGCCAGCAGCACCGGAACAGGGGATGCAGATACGCAGTATTTT CASSTGTGDADTQYF
15 once TRBJ2-7 TRBV25-1 . TGTGCCAGCAGTGTATCCGGGAGCCCCACCTACGAGCAGTACTTC CASSVSGSPTYEQYF
17 . TRBJ2-3 TRBV7-9 . TGTGCCAGCAGCTCTCTGACGACAGGCCCCGGCACAGATACGCAGTATTTT CASSSLTTGPGTDTQYF
15 few TRBJ1-5 TRBV27 TRBD1 TGTGCCAGCAGTAAGGGACAGAGTTATAATCAGCCCCAGCATTTT CASSKGQSYNQPQHF
12 few TRBJ2-2 TRBV11-1 TRBD1 TGTGCCAGTAGACAGGGGTCCGGGGAGCTGTTTTTT CASRQGSGELFF
14 few TRBJ1-1 TRBV7-9 . TGTGCCAGCAGCTTACAGGCCAAGAACACTGAAGCTTTCTTT CASSLQAKNTEAFF
13 . TRBJ2-3 TRBV7-9 . TGTGCCAGCAGCTCTCGCGGCACAGATACGCAGTATTTT CASSSRGTDTQYF
13 . TRBJ2-7 TRBV7-9 . TGTGCCAGCCGGATTCTTGAGGCGGGGGAGCAGTACTTC CASRILEAGEQYF
11 . TRBJ2-7 TRBV20-1 . TGCAGTGCCAAGGATGATTACGAGCAGTACTTC CSAKDDYEQYF
16 . TRBJ2-4 TRBV7-9 . TGTGCCAGCAGCTTGAGGGGCTCTGGCGCCAAAAACATTCAGTACTTC CASSLRGSGAKNIQYF
14 . TRBJ1-2 TRBV15 . TGTGCCACCAGCAGAGATACTGCCAACTATGGCTACACCTTC CATSRDTANYGYTF
14 few TRBJ1-2 TRBV5-4 . TGTGCCAGCAGCTTTCGCTGGTCTAACTATGGCTACACCTTC CASSFRWSNYGYTF
14 . TRBJ2-3 TRBV28 . TGTGCCAGCAGACCCCATTATAGCACAGATACGCAGTATTTT CASRPHYSTDTQYF
12 few TRBJ1-2 TRBV30 . TGTGCCTGGAGTTACACAGGTTTTGGCTACACCTTC CAWSYTGFGYTF
16 . TRBJ2-1 TRBV7-3 . TGTGCCAGCAGCTTAGTGCCACCAAGCACCTACAATGAGCAGTTCTTC CASSLVPPSTYNEQFF
13 few TRBJ2-5 TRBV5-4 . TGTGCCAGCAGCGGATCGGGGAGAGAGACCCAGTACTTC CASSGSGRETQYF
18 . TRBJ2-6 TRBV30 . TGTGCCTGGAGGATACTAGGGGGTGACAGCTCTGGGGCCAACGTCCTGACTTTC CAWRILGGDSSGANVLTF
17 few TRBJ2-1 TRBV30 TRBD2 TGTGCCTGGAATAGCGGGAGCGTGATTGGGTCCTACAATGAGCAGTTCTTC CAWNSGSVIGSYNEQFF
13 . TRBJ2-1 TRBV18 TRBD2 TGTGCCAGCCTCGGGGGGGGCGACAATGAGCAGTTCTTC CASLGGGDNEQFF
12 many TRBJ2-2 TRBV10-3 . TGTGCCATCAGTGAGCATATCGGGGAGCTGTTTTTT CAISEHIGELFF
14 . TRBJ2-5 TRBV28 . TGTGCCAGCAGTTCCCCACAGGGAGGAGAGACCCAGTACTTC CASSSPQGGETQYF
16 few TRBJ2-2 TRBV29-1 TRBD2 TGCAGCGCCAGCATAGCGGGAGGGCCGAACACCGGGGAGCTGTTTTTT CSASIAGGPNTGELFF
12 . TRBJ1-1 TRBV11-2 . TGTGCCAGCAGCTTAGACGGCGGGTGGGCTTTCTTT CASSLDGGWAFF
15 . TRBJ2-1 TRBV5-1 . TGCGCCAGCAGCCTACCGGGAGCCCAGGGGAATGAGCAGTTCTTC CASSLPGAQGNEQFF
14 . TRBJ2-7 TRBV30 . TGTGCCTGGAGAGATAACAGGAGGGCCTACGAGCAGTACTTC CAWRDNRRAYEQYF
16 few TRBJ1-3 TRBV7-2 . TGTGCCAGCAGCTTATCTCCGGGGACCGCAGGAAACACCATATATTTT CASSLSPGTAGNTIYF
13 few TRBJ2-7 TRBV18 TRBD1 TGTGCCAGCTCACTGCGACAGGGGGACGAGCAGTACTTC CASSLRQGDEQYF
14 . TRBJ2-5 TRBV19 . TGTGCCAGTAGGGTGACAGCCACCCAAGAGACCCAGTACTTC CASRVTATQETQYF
17 . TRBJ1-2 TRBV27 TRBD1 TGTGCCAGCAGTTTATTAGGGACAGAGAGTCGGTGGAGAGGCTACACCTTC CASSLLGTESRWRGYTF
14 few TRBJ2-7 TRBV19 TRBD1 TGTGCCAGTAGTGTGCCCGGGACAGCCTACGAGCAGTACTTC CASSVPGTAYEQYF
14 . TRBJ2-7 TRBV6-6 TRBD1 TGTGCCAGCAGACCCTTGGGGACAGACTACGAGCAGTACTTC CASRPLGTDYEQYF
14 . TRBJ2-7 TRBV9 . TGTGCCAGCAGCGACCGGGGGAGAGGGGCCGAGCAGTACTTC CASSDRGRGAEQYF
14 . TRBJ2-5 TRBV30 . TGTGCCTGGAGGCATCGACTAGATACGGAGACCCAGTACTTC CAWRHRLDTETQYF
14 few TRBJ2-5 TRBV28 . TGTGCCAGCAGTATACCTCAGGGGGGAGAGACCCAGTACTTC CASSIPQGGETQYF
13 few TRBJ1-1 TRBV7-9 . TGTGCCAGCAGAAATACAGGGAACACTGAAGCTTTCTTT CASRNTGNTEAFF
13 few TRBJ2-3 TRBV7-9 TRBD2 TGTGCCAGCAACACCGCCGGGGGGGATACGCAGTATTTT CASNTAGGDTQYF
13 few TRBJ2-1 TRBV29-1 TRBD1 TGCAGCGCAGATAGGGGGCAATCCGATGAGCAGTTCTTC CSADRGQSDEQFF
14 . TRBJ1-6 TRBV30 . TGTGCCTGGAGTGTGGGGGCAACTAATTCACCCCTCCACTTT CAWSVGATNSPLHF
14 . TRBJ2-2 TRBV4-1 . TGCGCCAGCAGCCAAGATCTATACACCGGGGAGCTGTTTTTT CASSQDLYTGELFF
15 few TRBJ2-3 TRBV28 . TGTGCCAGCAGTTTAGTAGGGGTTGAAGCAGATACGCAGTATTTT CASSLVGVEADTQYF
15 few TRBJ2-7 TRBV7-2 TRBD1 TGTGCCAGCAGCTTCGGGCAGGGGGCCTCCTACGAGCAGTACTTC CASSFGQGASYEQYF
16 many TRBJ1-4 TRBV7-9 . TGTGCCAGCAGCTTAGCGGAAGGGATACGAGGTGAAAAACTGTTTTTT CASSLAEGIRGEKLFF
14 . TRBJ2-1 TRBV30 . TGTGCCTACGAATGGGGGGGGCCCTGGAATGAGCAGTTCTTC CAYEWGGPWNEQFF
12 . TRBJ2-3 TRBV11-2 . TGTGCCAGCAGCTTCGATCAGAGACCGCAGTATTTT CASSFDQRPQYF